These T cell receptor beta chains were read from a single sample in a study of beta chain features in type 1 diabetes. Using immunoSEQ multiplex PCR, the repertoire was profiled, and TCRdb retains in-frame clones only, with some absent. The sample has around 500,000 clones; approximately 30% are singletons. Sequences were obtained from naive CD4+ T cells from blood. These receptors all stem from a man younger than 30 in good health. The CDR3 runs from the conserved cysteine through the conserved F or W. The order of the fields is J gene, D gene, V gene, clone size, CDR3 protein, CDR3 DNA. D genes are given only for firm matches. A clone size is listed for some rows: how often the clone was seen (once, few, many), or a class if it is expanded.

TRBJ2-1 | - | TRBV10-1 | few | CASSGYNEQFF | TGCGCCAGCAGTGGGTACAATGAGCAGTTCTTC
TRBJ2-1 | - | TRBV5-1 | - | CASRREIGDEQFF | TGCGCCAGCAGGAGGGAAATTGGGGATGAGCAGTTCTTC
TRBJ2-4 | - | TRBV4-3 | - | CASSQDVGSGAKNIQYF | TGCGCCAGCAGCCAAGATGTTGGTAGCGGAGCCAAAAACATTCAGTACTTC
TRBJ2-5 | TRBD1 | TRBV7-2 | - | CASSSDRGRVGETQYF | TGTGCCAGCAGCTCGGACAGGGGGCGCGTGGGAGAGACCCAGTACTTC
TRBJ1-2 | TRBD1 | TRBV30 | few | CACTPGTGIFGYTF | TGTGCCTGTACCCCCGGGACAGGGATATTCGGCTACACCTTC
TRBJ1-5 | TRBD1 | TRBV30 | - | CAWSVTTGGYQPQHF | TGTGCCTGGAGTGTAACTACAGGGGGCTATCAGCCCCAGCATTTT
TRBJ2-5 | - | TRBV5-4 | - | CASSLQGSRDF | TGTGCCAGCAGCTTGCAAGGGAGTAGAGACTTC
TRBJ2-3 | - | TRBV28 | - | CASSKTARTDTQYF | TGTGCCAGCAGTAAAACGGCCCGCACAGATACGCAGTATTTT
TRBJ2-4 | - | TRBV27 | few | CASSSIAKNIQYF | TGTGCCAGCAGTTCAATAGCCAAAAACATTCAGTACTTC
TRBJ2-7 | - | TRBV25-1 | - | CASSDPKVYEQYF | TGTGCCAGCAGTGACCCAAAGGTGTACGAGCAGTACTTC
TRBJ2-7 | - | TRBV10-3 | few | CAIRPGRGTYEQYF | TGTGCCATCAGACCGGGACGGGGGACCTACGAGCAGTACTTC
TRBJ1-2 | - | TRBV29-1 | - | CSDGGNYGYTF | TGCAGCGATGGAGGAAACTATGGCTACACCTTC
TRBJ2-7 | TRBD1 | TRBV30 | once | CALSGQRNEQYF | TGTGCCTTATCGGGACAGAGGAACGAGCAGTACTTC
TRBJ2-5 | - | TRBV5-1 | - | CASSHSQGGETQYF | TGCGCCAGCAGCCACTCCCAGGGAGGAGAGACCCAGTACTTC
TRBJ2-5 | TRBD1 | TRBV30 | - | CAWTPGQPFQETQYF | TGTGCCTGGACCCCGGGACAGCCTTTCCAAGAGACCCAGTACTTC
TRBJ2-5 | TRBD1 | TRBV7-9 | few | CASRRTGGSETQYF | TGTGCCAGCAGGCGGACAGGGGGCTCGGAGACCCAGTACTTC
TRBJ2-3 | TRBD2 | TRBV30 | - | CAWGTRTDTQYF | TGTGCCTGGGGGACTAGGACAGATACGCAGTATTTT
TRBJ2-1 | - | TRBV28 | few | CASSLAGILYNEQFF | TGTGCCAGCAGTTTAGCAGGGATATTATACAATGAGCAGTTCTTC
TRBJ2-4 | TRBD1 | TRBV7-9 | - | CASGLTGMAKNIQYF | TGTGCCAGCGGTTTGACAGGGATGGCCAAAAACATTCAGTACTTC
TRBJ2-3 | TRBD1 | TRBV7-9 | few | CASSSPDRGQTDTQYF | TGTGCCAGCAGCTCTCCGGACAGGGGGCAGACAGATACGCAGTATTTT
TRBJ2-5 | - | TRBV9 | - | CASSVSGEAPETQYF | TGTGCCAGCAGCGTTTCCGGGGAAGCTCCGGAGACCCAGTACTTC
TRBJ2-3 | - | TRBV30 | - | CAWNRVIGGTDTQYF | TGTGCCTGGAATAGGGTTATAGGGGGTACAGATACGCAGTATTTT
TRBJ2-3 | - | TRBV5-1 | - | CASSPTPTRTTDTQYF | TGCGCCAGCAGCCCCACTCCGACACGAACCACAGATACGCAGTATTTT
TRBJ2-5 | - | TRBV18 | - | CASSPPAGGETQYF | TGTGCCAGCTCACCACCGGCAGGTGGTGAGACCCAGTACTTC
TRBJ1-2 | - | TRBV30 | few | CAWSPGGADTF | TGTGCCTGGAGTCCCGGTGGGGCGGACACCTTC
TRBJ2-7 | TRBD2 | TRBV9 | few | CASSVGGLDAYEQYF | TGTGCCAGCAGCGTAGGAGGACTAGACGCCTACGAGCAGTACTTC
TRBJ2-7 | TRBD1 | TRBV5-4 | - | CASSSDRQGRYEQYF | TGTGCCAGCAGCTCGGATCGACAGGGTCGCTACGAGCAGTACTTC
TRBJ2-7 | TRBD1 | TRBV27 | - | CASSPDRANEQYF | TGTGCCAGCAGCCCGGACAGGGCCAACGAGCAGTACTTC
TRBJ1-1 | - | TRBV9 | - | CASSADKNTEAFF | TGTGCCAGCAGCGCGGACAAGAACACTGAAGCTTTCTTT
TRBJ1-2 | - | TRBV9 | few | CASSPREGLGGYTF | TGTGCCAGCAGCCCCAGGGAAGGCTTGGGCGGCTACACCTTC
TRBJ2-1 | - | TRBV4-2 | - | CASSQDRLSSYNEQFF | TGTGCCAGCAGCCAAGATAGGCTAAGCAGTTACAATGAGCAGTTCTTC
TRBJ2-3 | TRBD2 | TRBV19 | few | CASGRTSGGRTDTQYF | TGTGCCAGTGGGAGAACTAGCGGGGGCCGCACAGATACGCAGTATTTT
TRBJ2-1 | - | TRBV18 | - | CASSPSGRDEQFF | TGTGCCAGCTCACCTAGCGGAAGGGATGAGCAGTTCTTC
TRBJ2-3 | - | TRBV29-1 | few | CSVGKMVSSRADTQYF | TGCAGCGTTGGAAAGATGGTGTCTAGCCGGGCAGATACGCAGTATTTT
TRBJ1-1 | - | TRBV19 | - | CASLSFTEAFF | TGTGCCAGCCTTTCGTTCACTGAAGCTTTCTTT
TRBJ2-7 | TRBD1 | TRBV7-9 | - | CASTLGVDRGEYEQYF | TGTGCCAGCACCCTTGGGGTCGACAGGGGAGAATACGAGCAGTACTTC
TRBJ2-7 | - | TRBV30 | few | CAWSPREHIYEQYF | TGTGCCTGGAGCCCCAGGGAACATATCTACGAGCAGTACTTC
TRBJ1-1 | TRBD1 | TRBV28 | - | CASSPHGTGEPFF | TGTGCCAGCAGTCCGCATGGGACAGGGGAACCTTTCTTT
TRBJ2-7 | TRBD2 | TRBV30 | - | CAWKVRLAGDEQYF | TGTGCCTGGAAAGTCAGACTAGCGGGAGACGAGCAGTACTTC